This entry lists 21 T cell receptor beta chains sequenced from one sample in a study of cytomegalovirus exposure and HLA in healthy donors. The study ran its PCR with 60 Vbeta and 13 Jbeta primers. TCRdb keeps only in-frame clones here, not all; method: immunoSEQ multiplex PCR. The profile shows roughly 180,000 clones, roughly 84% of them singletons. Sequencing was done on a sample of PBMCs. The receptors derive from a young man in good health and CMV-seronegative.

The rearrangement uses TRBV30 and TRBJ2-3, with a tentative D call TRBD2 (5 bases). Germline V CDR1 and CDR2: GTSNPN, SVGIG (reference sequence). V dropped 4 bases and J dropped 6 bases, with 8 bases sitting between them. This CDR3 has 11 residues. The CDR3 is CAWTQRDTQYF. In nucleotides, the CDR3 is TGTGCCTGGACCCAGCGGGATACGCAGTATTTT.

The chain uses TRBV30 and TRBJ1-1; 7 nucleotides line up with TRBD1. The V segment lost 3 bases and the J segment 0 bases; nucleotides outside the gene matches: 1. CDR1 is GTSNPN, CDR2 SVGIG, per germline (reference sequence). This CDR3 spans 13 amino acids. The CDR3 DNA follows: TGTGCCTGGAGCCAGGGGGTGAACACTGAAGCTTTCTTT. Translated, it gives CAWSQGVNTEAFF.

V usage is TRBV7-3 and J usage is TRBJ2-2, with D perhaps matching TRBD2 (5 bases). The CDR3 has 12 residues. V was clipped by 5 bases and J by 8 bases, with 9 bases between them. CDR1 and CDR2 (germline): SGHTA, FQGTGA. This chain's CDR3 is CASSRGQGELFF. CDR3 nucleotide sequence: TGTGCCAGCAGCCGGGGTCAGGGGGAGCTGTTTTTT.

The chain carries TRBV5-1 and TRBJ2-3; 9 nucleotides agree with TRBD2. CDR3 length: 15 residues. V trimming: 0 bases; J trimming: 4 bases; junction bases outside the gene matches: 3. Germline CDR1 SGHRS, CDR2 YFSETQ. The CDR3 sequence is CASSLVQREADTQYF. The CDR3 nucleotides are TGCGCCAGCAGCTTGGTACAGCGGGAGGCAGATACGCAGTATTTT.

This chain connects TRBV18 to TRBJ2-7, with 7 bases identical to TRBD1. In germline, CDR1 is KGHSH, CDR2 LQKENI. The CDR3 runs to 15 residues. V shed 0 bases, J shed 5 bases, and the junction held 7 bases outside the gene matches. Here the CDR3 reads CASSPPKGARDEQYF. The CDR3 DNA is TGTGCCAGCTCACCACCGAAGGGGGCGCGGGACGAGCAGTACTTC.

V gene TRBV15 combines with J gene TRBJ2-1; 8 bases align to TRBD2. V dropped 5 bases and J dropped 6; count of bases not matched to a gene: 9. The CDR3 consists of 15 residues. Per germline, CDR1 LNHNV and CDR2 YYDKDF (reference sequence). Here the CDR3 reads CATSQETGGRNEQFF. The CDR3 nucleotides read TGTGCCACCAGCCAAGAAACGGGAGGGCGCAATGAGCAGTTCTTC.

This chain connects TRBV11-3 to TRBJ2-7; D remains ambiguous. The V gene lost 1 base and the J gene lost 1 base, with 8 bases spanning the gap. The CDR3 length is 14 residues. CDR1 and CDR2 (germline): SGHNT, YENEEA. CDR3 sequence reads: CASSLVIPSYEQYF. CDR3 bases: TGTGCCAGCAGCTTAGTCATCCCATCCTACGAGCAGTACTTC.

This chain connects TRBV2 to TRBJ1-5; 10 bases line up with TRBD1. J was trimmed by 6 bases and V by 6 bases; bases with no gene match: 5. There are 14 residues in the CDR3. CDR1 SNHLY and CDR2 FYNNEI come from the germline V gene. CDR3 loop: CASSADRGRQPQHF. The CDR3 DNA reads TGTGCCAGCAGCGCCGACAGGGGGCGTCAGCCCCAGCATTTT.

The sample holds a few counts of this clone. This chain uses TRBV6-5 with TRBJ1-3, with D maybe TRBD1 (5 bases). V was pared by 2 bases and J by 5 bases, with 7 bases between. CDR3 length: 13 residues. Germline-derived CDR1 and CDR2 are MNHEY and SVGAGI. The CDR3 here is CASSYEDRNTIYF. In nucleotides, the CDR3 is TGTGCCAGCAGTTACGAGGACAGAAACACCATATATTTT.

This clone was seen a single time. The chain uses TRBV12-5 and TRBJ1-5, with unresolved D. Between the trimmed V and J ends, which lost 1 base and 9 bases, there was a span of 7 bases. The CDR3 totals 12 residues. Germline-derived CDR1 and CDR2 are LGHNT and FRNRAP. CDR3 DNA sequence: TGTGCTAGTGGTTTGGACCGGGGGCCCCAGCATTTT. It yields the protein CASGLDRGPQHF.

The CDR3 sequence: CASSPRAGGGTDTQYF. The CDR3 DNA is TGTGCCAGCAGTCCCCGGGCGGGGGGTGGCACAGATACGCAGTATTTT. The V gene is TRBV28, the J gene TRBJ2-3; 8 nucleotides line up with TRBD2. The ends lost 5 bases at V and 1 base at J; junction bases unmatched: 8. From germline, CDR1 is MDHEN and CDR2 SYDVKM. The CDR3 totals 16 residues.

V and J are TRBV28 and TRBJ1-5; D is undetermined. Germline loops: CDR1 MDHEN, CDR2 SYDVKM. The CDR3 has 14 amino acids. The ends were cut back, 4 bases at V and 4 bases at J, with 11 bases in the middle. CDR3 residues: CASSSYSLNQPQHF. In DNA form, the CDR3 reads TGTGCCAGCAGTTCGTACAGCTTGAATCAGCCCCAGCATTTT.

The V and J genes are TRBV7-2 and TRBJ1-2, with TRBD1 matching 10 bases. CDR1 and CDR2 (germline): SGHTA, FQGNSA. The CDR3 runs to 15 residues. Losses at the gene ends were 5 bases for V and 8 bases for J; bases not matched to a gene: 11. CDR3 in DNA: TGTGCCAGCAGCACGTCCGGGACAGGGGTTTTCGGCTACACCTTC. Amino acid sequence: CASSTSGTGVFGYTF.

The chain joins TRBV5-4 to TRBJ1-1, with D possibly matching TRBD1 (6 bases). Germline V gene data show CDR1 as SGHNT and CDR2 as YYREEE (reference sequence). V was cut by 3 bases and J by 5 bases, with 11 bases left in between. This CDR3 has 13 residues. CDR3 sequence (DNA): TGTGCCAGCAGCTCCCAACAGGGAACTGAAGCTTTCTTT. This encodes CASSSQQGTEAFF. The variable domain in full, with the rest retrieved from reference TRBV5-4 and TRBJ1-1, is ETGVTQSPTHLIKTRGQQVTLRCSSQSGHNTVSWYQQALGQGPQFIFQYYREEENGRGNFPPRFSGLQFPNYSSELNVNALELDDSALYLCASSSQQGTEAFFGQGTRLTVV.

This chain uses TRBV27 with TRBJ1-3, with 8 bases matching TRBD1. Germline-derived CDR1 and CDR2 are MNHEY and SMNVEV (reference sequence). The CDR3 totals 16 residues. J gave up 2 bases and V 8 bases, and 11 bases lay outside the gene matches. The CDR3 loop is CASGHWQGAAGNTIYF. The CDR3 DNA follows: TGTGCCAGCGGCCATTGGCAGGGGGCAGCTGGAAACACCATATATTTT.

The rearrangement joins TRBV7-8 to TRBJ2-1, with 9 bases matching TRBD2. Looked up from germline, CDR1 is SGHVS and CDR2 is FQNEAQ. The CDR3 is made up of 16 amino acids. V gave up 2 bases and J gave up 6 bases; unmatched junction bases: 8. The CDR3 DNA follows: TGTGCCAGCAGCTTAAAGCCTAGCGGGAAGTTCAATGAGCAGTTCTTC. Translation: CASSLKPSGKFNEQFF.

The chain recombines TRBV2 with TRBJ2-6; the match to TRBD1 covers 7 bases. Germline CDR1 is SNHLY and CDR2 is FYNNEI. The trim removed 4 bases at V and 0 bases at J, leaving 9 bases unmatched. This CDR3 has 18 amino acids. CDR3 region: CASSGDRAPYSGANVLTF. The CDR3 DNA reads as TGTGCCAGCAGTGGAGACAGGGCGCCCTACTCTGGGGCCAACGTCCTGACTTTC.

J is TRBJ2-3 and V is TRBV7-2; 7 bases are a match to TRBD2. The V gene's germline CDR1 is SGHTA and CDR2 FQGNSA. This CDR3 is built from 14 residues. V shed 1 base, J shed 5 bases, and the junction held 3 bases outside the gene matches. CDR3: CASSLGLAVDTQYF. Here the CDR3 DNA reads TGTGCCAGCAGCTTAGGGCTAGCGGTAGATACGCAGTATTTT.

In its sample, this clone was seen once. The V and J genes are TRBV4-1 and TRBJ2-5; 8 bases fit TRBD2. J lost 0 bases, V lost 4 bases, and 13 bases had no gene match. CDR1 and CDR2 (germline): MGHRA, YSYEKL. The CDR3 spans 18 residues. The CDR3 loop is CASSPPQVSGGYQETQYF. CDR3 in DNA: TGCGCCAGCAGCCCCCCACAAGTATCGGGGGGGTACCAAGAGACCCAGTACTTC.

This clone has just one count. V gene TRBV2 combines with J gene TRBJ1-3; D may be TRBD1 (6 bases). The CDR3 length is 15 residues. Trimming left V 2 bases short and J 4 bases short, with 12 bases between. Germline V CDR1 and CDR2: SNHLY, FYNNEI. CDR3 sequence: CASSETGGSGNTIYF. CDR3 DNA: TGTGCCAGCAGTGAAACGGGGGGCTCCGGAAACACCATATATTTT.

The V call is TRBV7-9, the J call TRBJ1-1; D call uncertain. The length of the CDR3 is 13 residues. Per the germline V gene, CDR1 is SEHNR and CDR2 is FQNEAQ (reference sequence). Trimming took off 3 bases at V and 8 bases at J, with 13 bases between the two ends. In DNA form, the CDR3 reads TGTGCCAGCAGCTTGAGCTCGCCCTCCGAAGCTTTCTTT. It translates to CASSLSSPSEAFF.